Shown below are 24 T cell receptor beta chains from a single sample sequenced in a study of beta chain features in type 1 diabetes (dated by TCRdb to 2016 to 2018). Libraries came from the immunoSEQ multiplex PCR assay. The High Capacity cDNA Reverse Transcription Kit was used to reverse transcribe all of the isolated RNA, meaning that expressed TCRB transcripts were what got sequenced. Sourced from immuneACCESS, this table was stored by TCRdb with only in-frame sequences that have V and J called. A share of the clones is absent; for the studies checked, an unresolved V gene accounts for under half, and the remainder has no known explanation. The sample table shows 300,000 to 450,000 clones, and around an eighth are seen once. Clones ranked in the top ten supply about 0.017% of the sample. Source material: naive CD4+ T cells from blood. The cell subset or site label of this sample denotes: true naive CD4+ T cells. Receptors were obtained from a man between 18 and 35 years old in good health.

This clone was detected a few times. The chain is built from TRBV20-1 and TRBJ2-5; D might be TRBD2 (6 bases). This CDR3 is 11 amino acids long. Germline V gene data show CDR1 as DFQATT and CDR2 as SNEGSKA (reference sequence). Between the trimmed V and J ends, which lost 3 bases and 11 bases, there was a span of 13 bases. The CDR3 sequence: CSARGRREQYF. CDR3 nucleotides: TGCAGTGCTAGGGGGCGACGGGAGCAGTACTTC.

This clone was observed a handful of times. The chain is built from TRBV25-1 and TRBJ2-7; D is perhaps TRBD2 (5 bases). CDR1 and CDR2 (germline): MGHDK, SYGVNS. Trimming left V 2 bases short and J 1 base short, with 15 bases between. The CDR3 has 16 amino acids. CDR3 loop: CASSEMGQLGSYEQYF. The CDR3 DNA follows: TGTGCCAGCAGTGAAATGGGTCAACTAGGGTCCTACGAGCAGTACTTC.

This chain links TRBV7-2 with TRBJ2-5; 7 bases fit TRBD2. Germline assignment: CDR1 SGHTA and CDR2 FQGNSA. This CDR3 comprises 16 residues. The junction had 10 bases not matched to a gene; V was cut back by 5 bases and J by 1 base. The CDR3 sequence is CASSPSGGAGQETQYF. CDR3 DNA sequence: TGTGCCAGCAGCCCTAGCGGCGGAGCGGGCCAAGAGACCCAGTACTTC.

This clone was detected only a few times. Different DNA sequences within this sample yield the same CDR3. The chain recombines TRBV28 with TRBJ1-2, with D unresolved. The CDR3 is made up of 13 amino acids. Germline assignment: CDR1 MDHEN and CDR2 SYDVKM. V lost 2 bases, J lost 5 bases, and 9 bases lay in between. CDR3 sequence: CASSLGTPYGYTF. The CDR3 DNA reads TGTGCCAGCAGTTTAGGCACCCCATATGGCTACACCTTC.

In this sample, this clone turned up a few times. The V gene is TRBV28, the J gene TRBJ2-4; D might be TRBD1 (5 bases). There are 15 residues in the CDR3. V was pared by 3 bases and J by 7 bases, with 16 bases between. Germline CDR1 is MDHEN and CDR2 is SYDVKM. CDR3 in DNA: TGTGCCAGCAGTTTTAAGGGAACAGGACGGAACATTCAGTACTTC. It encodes CASSFKGTGRNIQYF.

CDR3 bases: TGTGCCAGCGGCAGGGGATTAGGGCAGCCCCAGCATTTT. Its translation is CASGRGLGQPQHF. This rearrangement joins TRBV6-6 to TRBJ1-5; possible D gene TRBD1, 6 bases. This CDR3 is 13 amino acids long. V was cut by 8 bases and J by 7 bases, with 15 bases left in between. Germline V lookup: CDR1 MNHNY, CDR2 SVGAGI (reference sequence).

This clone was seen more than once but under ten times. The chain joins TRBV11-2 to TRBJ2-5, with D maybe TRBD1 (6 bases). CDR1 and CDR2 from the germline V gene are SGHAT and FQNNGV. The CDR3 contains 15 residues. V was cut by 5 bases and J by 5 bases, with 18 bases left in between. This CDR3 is CASSDRDTLGETQYF. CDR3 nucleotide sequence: TGTGCCAGCAGCGATAGGGACACCTTAGGGGAGACCCAGTACTTC. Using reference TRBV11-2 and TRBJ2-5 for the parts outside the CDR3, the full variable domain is EAGVAQSPRYKIIEKRQSVAFWCNPISGHATLYWYQQILGQGPKLLIQFQNNGVVDDSQLPKDRFSAERLKGVDSTLKIQPAKLEDSAVYLCASSDRDTLGETQYFGPGTRLLVL.

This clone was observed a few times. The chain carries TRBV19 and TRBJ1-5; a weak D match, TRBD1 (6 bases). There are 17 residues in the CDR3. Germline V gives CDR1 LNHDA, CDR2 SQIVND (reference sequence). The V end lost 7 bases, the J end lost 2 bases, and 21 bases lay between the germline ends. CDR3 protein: CASNVPGAIQGNQPQHF. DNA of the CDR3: TGTGCCAGTAATGTTCCAGGGGCGATACAAGGCAATCAGCCCCAGCATTTT.

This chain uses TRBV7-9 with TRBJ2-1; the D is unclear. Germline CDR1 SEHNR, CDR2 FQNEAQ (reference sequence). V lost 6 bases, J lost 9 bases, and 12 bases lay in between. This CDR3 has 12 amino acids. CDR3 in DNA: TGTGCCAGCAGTCCTGGAGTAGCTGAGCAGTTCTTC. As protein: CASSPGVAEQFF.

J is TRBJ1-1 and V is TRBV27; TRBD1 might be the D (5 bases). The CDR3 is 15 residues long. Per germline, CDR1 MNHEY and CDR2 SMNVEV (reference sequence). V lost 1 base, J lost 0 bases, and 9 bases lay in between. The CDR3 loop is CASSLWGGLNTEAFF. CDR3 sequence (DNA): TGTGCCAGCAGTTTATGGGGGGGGTTGAACACTGAAGCTTTCTTT.

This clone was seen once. CDR3 protein: CASSLSIGGMSKFF. CDR3 nucleotides: TGTGCCAGCAGTTTATCTATCGGGGGAATGAGCAAGTTCTTC. The rearrangement joins TRBV27 to TRBJ2-1; tentative D call: TRBD2 (6 bases). CDR1 is MNHEY, CDR2 SMNVEV, per germline (reference sequence). CDR3 length equals 14 residues. The V gene lost 0 bases and the J gene lost 14 bases, with 17 bases spanning the gap.

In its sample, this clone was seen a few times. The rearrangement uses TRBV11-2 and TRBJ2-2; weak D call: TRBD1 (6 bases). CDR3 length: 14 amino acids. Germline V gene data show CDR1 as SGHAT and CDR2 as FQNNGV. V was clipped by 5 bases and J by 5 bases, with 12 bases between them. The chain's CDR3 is CASSTPQGTGELFF. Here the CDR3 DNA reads TGTGCCAGCAGCACACCCCAGGGGACCGGGGAGCTGTTTTTT.

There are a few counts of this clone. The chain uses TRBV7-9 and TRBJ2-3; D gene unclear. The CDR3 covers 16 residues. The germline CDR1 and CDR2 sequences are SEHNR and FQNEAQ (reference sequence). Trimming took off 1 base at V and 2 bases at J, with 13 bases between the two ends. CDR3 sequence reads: CASSLGALPHTDTQYF. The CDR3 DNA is TGTGCCAGCAGCTTAGGGGCTCTTCCCCACACAGATACGCAGTATTTT.

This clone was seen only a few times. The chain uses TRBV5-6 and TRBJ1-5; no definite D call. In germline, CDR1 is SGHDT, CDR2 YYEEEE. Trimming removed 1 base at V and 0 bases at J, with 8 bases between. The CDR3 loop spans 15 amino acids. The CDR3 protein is CASSLFQVSNQPQHF. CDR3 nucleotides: TGTGCCAGCAGCTTGTTCCAGGTTAGCAATCAGCCCCAGCATTTT.

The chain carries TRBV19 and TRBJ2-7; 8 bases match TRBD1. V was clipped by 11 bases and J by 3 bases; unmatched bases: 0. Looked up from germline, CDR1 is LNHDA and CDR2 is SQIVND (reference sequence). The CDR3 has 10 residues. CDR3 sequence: CAGTGYEQYF. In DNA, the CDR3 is TGTGCCGGGACAGGCTACGAGCAGTACTTC.

This CDR3 reads CASSAPGSTTDTQYF. As DNA, the CDR3 is TGTGCCAGCAGCGCTCCGGGGAGCACCACAGATACGCAGTATTTT. The chain recombines TRBV28 with TRBJ2-3, with a tentative D call TRBD2 (5 bases). The CDR3 is made up of 15 amino acids. V was shortened by 6 bases and J by 2 bases, with 15 bases between the two germline ends. The V gene's germline CDR1 is MDHEN and CDR2 SYDVKM.

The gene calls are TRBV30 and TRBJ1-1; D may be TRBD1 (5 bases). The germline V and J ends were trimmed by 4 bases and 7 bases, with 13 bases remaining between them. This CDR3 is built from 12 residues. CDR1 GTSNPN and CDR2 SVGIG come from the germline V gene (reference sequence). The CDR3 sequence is CAWNNGGYEAFF. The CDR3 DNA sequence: TGTGCCTGGAATAACGGGGGATATGAAGCTTTCTTT.

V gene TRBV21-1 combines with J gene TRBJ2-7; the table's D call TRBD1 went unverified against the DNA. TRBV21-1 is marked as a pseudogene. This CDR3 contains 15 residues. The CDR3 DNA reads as TGTGCCAGCAGCCCCAAGGGACAGGGGGCCTACGAGCAGTACTTC. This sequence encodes CASSPKGQGAYEQYF.

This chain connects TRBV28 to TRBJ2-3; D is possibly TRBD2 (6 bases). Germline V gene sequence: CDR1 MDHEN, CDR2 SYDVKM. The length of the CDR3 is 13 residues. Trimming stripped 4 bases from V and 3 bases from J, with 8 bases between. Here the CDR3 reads CASSSSGTDTQYF. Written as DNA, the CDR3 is TGTGCCAGCAGTTCGAGCGGGACAGATACGCAGTATTTT.

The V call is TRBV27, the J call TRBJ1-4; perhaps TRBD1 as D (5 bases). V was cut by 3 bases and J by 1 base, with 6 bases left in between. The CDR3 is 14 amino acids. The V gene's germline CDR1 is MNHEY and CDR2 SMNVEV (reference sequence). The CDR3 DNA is TGTGCCAGCAGTTTTAGGGGAACTAATGAAAAACTGTTTTTT. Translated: CASSFRGTNEKLFF.

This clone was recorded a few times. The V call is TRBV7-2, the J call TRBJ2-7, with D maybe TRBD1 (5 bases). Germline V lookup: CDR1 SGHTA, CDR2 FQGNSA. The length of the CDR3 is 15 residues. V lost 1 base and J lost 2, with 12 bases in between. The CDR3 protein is CASSLEAQVAYEQYF. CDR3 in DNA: TGTGCCAGCAGCTTAGAGGCACAGGTAGCCTACGAGCAGTACTTC.

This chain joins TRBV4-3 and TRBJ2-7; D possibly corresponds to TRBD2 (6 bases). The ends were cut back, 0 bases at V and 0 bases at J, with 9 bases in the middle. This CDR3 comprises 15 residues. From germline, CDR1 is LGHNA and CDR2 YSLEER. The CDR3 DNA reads TGCGCCAGCAGCCAAGAGGAGGGGATCTCCTACGAGCAGTACTTC. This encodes CASSQEEGISYEQYF.

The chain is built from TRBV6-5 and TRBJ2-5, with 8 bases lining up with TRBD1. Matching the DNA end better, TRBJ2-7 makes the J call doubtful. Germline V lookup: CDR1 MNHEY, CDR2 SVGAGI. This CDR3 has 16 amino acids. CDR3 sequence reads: CASSYSDRVDLYEQYF. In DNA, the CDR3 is TGTGCCAGCAGTTACTCGGACAGGGTAGACCTCTACGAGCAGTACTTC.

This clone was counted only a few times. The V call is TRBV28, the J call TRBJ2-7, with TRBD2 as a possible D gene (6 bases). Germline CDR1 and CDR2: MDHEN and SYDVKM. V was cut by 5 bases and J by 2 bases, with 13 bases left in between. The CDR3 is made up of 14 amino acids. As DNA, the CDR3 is TGTGCCAGCAGTGGGACTCCCGTGGCCTACGAGCAGTACTTC. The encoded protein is CASSGTPVAYEQYF.